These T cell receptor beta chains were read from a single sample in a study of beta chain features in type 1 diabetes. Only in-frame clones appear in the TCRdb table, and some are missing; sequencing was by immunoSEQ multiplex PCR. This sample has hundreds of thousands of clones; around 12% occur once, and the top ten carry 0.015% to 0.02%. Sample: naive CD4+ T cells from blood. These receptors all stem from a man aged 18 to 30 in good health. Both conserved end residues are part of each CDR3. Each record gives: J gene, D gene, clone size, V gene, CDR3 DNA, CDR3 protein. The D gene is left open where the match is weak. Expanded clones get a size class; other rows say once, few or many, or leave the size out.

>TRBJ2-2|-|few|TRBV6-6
TGTGCCAGCAGCGTCCCAAAAAACGGGGACACCGGGGAGCTGTTTTTT
CASSVPKNGDTGELFF
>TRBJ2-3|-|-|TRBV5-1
TGCGCCAGCCGGACTACAGATACGCAGTATTTT
CASRTTDTQYF
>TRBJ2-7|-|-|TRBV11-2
TGTGCCAGCAGCACGTCTTGGACACCTACCTACGAGCAGTACTTC
CASSTSWTPTYEQYF
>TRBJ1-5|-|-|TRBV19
TGTGCCAGTAGTATAGATCCTACAGTCCAAAGGCCCCAGCATTTT
CASSIDPTVQRPQHF
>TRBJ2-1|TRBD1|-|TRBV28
TGTGCCAGCGCGGAGGACAGGCGCTACAATGAGCAGTTCTTC
CASAEDRRYNEQFF
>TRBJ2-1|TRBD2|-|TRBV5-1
TGCGCCAGCAGCCGGACTAGCGGGCCGTACAATGAGCAGTTCTTC
CASSRTSGPYNEQFF
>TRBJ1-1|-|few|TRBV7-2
TGTGCCAGCAGCTTATATAACAGTATGAACACTGAAGCTTTCTTT
CASSLYNSMNTEAFF
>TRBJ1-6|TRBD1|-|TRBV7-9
TGTGCCAGCAGCTCCGACAGGGGGCGATATAATTCACCCCTCCACTTT
CASSSDRGRYNSPLHF
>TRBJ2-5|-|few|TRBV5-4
TGTGCCAGCAGCTCCGGGACAAGCCAAGAGACCCAGTACTTC
CASSSGTSQETQYF
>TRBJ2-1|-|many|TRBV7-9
TGTGCCAGCAGCGTCGGAGAGTACAATGAGCAGTTCTTC
CASSVGEYNEQFF
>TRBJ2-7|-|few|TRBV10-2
TGCGCCAGCAGTGACAGGGGTTCCTACGAGCAGTACTTC
CASSDRGSYEQYF
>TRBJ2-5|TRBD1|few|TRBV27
TGTGCCAGCAGTCCGGACAGGGGCCAAGAGACCCAGTACTTC
CASSPDRGQETQYF
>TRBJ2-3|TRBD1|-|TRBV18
TGTGCCAGCTCACTCGACAGGGGAGATACGCAGTATTTT
CASSLDRGDTQYF
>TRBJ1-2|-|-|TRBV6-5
TGTGCCAGCAGTTATGTCAGGGGATTAGGCTACACCTTC
CASSYVRGLGYTF
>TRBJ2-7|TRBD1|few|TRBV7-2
TGTGCCAGCAGCTTAGTTTGGACAGGGTCCTACGAGCAGTACTTC
CASSLVWTGSYEQYF
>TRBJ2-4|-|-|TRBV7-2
TGTGCCAGCAGCTTAGATGCAGGGAAAAACATTCAGTACTTC
CASSLDAGKNIQYF
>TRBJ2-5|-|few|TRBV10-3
TGTGCCATCAGGGGCTCAATGGGGGGCCAAGAGACCCAGTACTTC
CAIRGSMGGQETQYF
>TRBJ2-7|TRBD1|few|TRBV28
TGTGCCAGCAGCCCGCGGACAGGATTTCCCTACGAGCAGTACTTC
CASSPRTGFPYEQYF
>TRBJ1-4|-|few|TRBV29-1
TGCAGCGTTATTCGGCCGCCACTAGGGGAAAAACTGTTTTTT
CSVIRPPLGEKLFF
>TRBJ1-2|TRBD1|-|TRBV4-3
TGCGCCAGCAGCCAGGTTCCGTACAGGGGCAGGGGAGGCTACACCTTC
CASSQVPYRGRGGYTF
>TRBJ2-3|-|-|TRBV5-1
TGCGCCAGCAGTTCTACTACAGATACGCAGTATTTT
CASSSTTDTQYF
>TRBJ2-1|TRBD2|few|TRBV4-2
TGTGCCAGCAGCCAAAAAACCCAGCTAGCGGGGGATGAGCAGTTCTTC
CASSQKTQLAGDEQFF
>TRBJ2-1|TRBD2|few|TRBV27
TGTGCCAGCAGGATTCTAGCGGCCGGCTCCTACAATGAGCAGTTCTTC
CASRILAAGSYNEQFF
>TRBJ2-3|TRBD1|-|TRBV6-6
TGTGCCAGCAGACCCAGGGGGTTGTTCACAGATACGCAGTATTTT
CASRPRGLFTDTQYF
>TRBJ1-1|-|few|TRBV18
TGTGCCAGCTCACCAGGAGGGAACACTGAAGCTTTCTTT
CASSPGGNTEAFF
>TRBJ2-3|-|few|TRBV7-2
TGTGCCAGCAGCCGAGATACGCAGTATTTT
CASSRDTQYF
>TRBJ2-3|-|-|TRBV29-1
TGCAGCGTGGCCGGGACTAGCACAGATACGCAGTATTTT
CSVAGTSTDTQYF
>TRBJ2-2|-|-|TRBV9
TGTGCCAGCAGCGGCGGGGCCGTGAACACCGGGGAGCTGTTTTTT
CASSGGAVNTGELFF
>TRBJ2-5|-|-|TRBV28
TGTGCCAGCAGTTTACCAGGGAGGCAAGGCGAGACCCAGTACTTC
CASSLPGRQGETQYF
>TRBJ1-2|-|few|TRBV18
TGTGCCAGCTCAACCAATCCCCGGGGTGGCTACACCTTC
CASSTNPRGGYTF
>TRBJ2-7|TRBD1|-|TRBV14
TGTGCCAGCAGCAACCGACAGGGATCCTACGAGCAGTACTTC
CASSNRQGSYEQYF
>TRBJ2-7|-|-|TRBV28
TGTGCCAGCACCGAACCTAGCAGATCAGACGAGCAGTACTTC
CASTEPSRSDEQYF
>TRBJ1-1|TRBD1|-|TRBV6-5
TGTGCCAGCAGTAGAAGCGACAGGGGGCACACTGAAGCTTTCTTT
CASSRSDRGHTEAFF
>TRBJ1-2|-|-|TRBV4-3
TGCGCCAGCAGCCAAGATTCGGGTCGGGGGAATCGAGGCTACACCTTC
CASSQDSGRGNRGYTF
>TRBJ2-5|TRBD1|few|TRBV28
TGTGCCAGCTTCAGAACACAGGGGGTTTGGGAGACCCAGTACTTC
CASFRTQGVWETQYF
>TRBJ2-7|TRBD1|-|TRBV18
TGTGCCAGCTCACCCAACAGGGGGCCCTACGAGCAGTACTTC
CASSPNRGPYEQYF
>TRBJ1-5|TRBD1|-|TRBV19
TGTGCCAGTAGTATGGTCAGGGGGAGGTTTCAGCCCCAGCATTTT
CASSMVRGRFQPQHF
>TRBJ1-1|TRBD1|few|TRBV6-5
TGTGCCAGCAGTTCAACGCACGAGACAGGGAACCCAGCTTTCTTT
CASSSTHETGNPAFF
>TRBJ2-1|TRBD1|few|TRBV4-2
TGTGCCAGCAGCCAAACAGGGGGTCCCAGTTCAGAGCAGTTCTTC
CASSQTGGPSSEQFF
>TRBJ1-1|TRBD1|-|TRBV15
TGTGCCACCAGCAGGGACAGGCGCGCTGAAGCTTTCTTT
CATSRDRRAEAFF
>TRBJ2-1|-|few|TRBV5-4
TGTGCCAGCAGCTTGGGAAGGGACACCCGCTACAATGAGCAGTTCTTC
CASSLGRDTRYNEQFF
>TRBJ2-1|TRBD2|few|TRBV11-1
TGTGCCAGCAGCTCCGGACTAGCGGGTAATGAGCAGTTCTTC
CASSSGLAGNEQFF
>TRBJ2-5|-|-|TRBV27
TGTGCCAGCAGTCAGACAGGGAGCGGGGGGACCCAGTACTTC
CASSQTGSGGTQYF
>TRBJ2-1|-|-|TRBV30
TGTGCCTGGCGAAAAAATAGCGGCAATGAGCAGTTCTTC
CAWRKNSGNEQFF
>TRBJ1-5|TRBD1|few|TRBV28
TGTGCCAGCAGCCAGGACAGGGGACAGCCCCAGCATTTT
CASSQDRGQPQHF
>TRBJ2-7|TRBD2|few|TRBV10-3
TGTGCCATCAGTGTAGGACTAGCGGGAAGCTCCTACGAGCAGTACTTC
CAISVGLAGSSYEQYF
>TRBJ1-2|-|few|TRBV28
TGTGCCAGCAGTTCAACAGGGCCCCTCTATGGCTACACCTTC
CASSSTGPLYGYTF
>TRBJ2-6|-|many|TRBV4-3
TGCGCCAGCAGCCTGGGGGGCTCTGGGGCCAACGTCCTGACTTTC
CASSLGGSGANVLTF
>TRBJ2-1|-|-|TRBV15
TGTGCCACCAGCAGACCAGGACTATCCTCCTACAATGAGCAGTTCTTC
CATSRPGLSSYNEQFF
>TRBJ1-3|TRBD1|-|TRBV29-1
TGCAGCGTTGAGGGACAGGCGGCGCGCACCATATATTTT
CSVEGQAARTIYF
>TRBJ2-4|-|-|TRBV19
TGTGCCAGTAGTCAGGTTCTAGCCAAAAACATTCAGTACTTC
CASSQVLAKNIQYF
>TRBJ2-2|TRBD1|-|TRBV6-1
TGTGCCAGCAGATGGACAGGGGTCACCGGGGAGCTGTTTTTT
CASRWTGVTGELFF
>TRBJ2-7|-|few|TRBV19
TGTGCCAGTAGTGAAGAACGGAGTGGCTACGAGCAGTACTTC
CASSEERSGYEQYF
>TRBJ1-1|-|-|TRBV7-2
TGTGCCAGCAGCGCAGACAGCTTGGACACTGAAGCTTTCTTT
CASSADSLDTEAFF